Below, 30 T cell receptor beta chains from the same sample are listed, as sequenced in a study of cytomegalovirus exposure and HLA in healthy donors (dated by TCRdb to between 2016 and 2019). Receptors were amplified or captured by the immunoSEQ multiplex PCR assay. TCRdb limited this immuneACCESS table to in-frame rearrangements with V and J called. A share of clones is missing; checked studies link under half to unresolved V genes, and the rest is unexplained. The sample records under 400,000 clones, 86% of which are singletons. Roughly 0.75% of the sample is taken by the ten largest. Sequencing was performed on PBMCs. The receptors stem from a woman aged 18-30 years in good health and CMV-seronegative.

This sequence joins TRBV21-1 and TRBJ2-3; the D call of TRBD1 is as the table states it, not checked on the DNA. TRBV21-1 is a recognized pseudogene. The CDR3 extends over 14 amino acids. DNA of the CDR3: TGTGCCAACCTTCGGACACCCCGCACAGATACGCAGTATTTT. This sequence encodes CANLRTPRTDTQYF.

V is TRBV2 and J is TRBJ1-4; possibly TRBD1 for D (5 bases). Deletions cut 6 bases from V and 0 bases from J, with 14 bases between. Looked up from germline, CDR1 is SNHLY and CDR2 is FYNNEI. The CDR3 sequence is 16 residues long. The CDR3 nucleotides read TGTGCCAGCAGGGGACTAGGGGCTACAACTAATGAAAAACTGTTTTTT. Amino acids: CASRGLGATTNEKLFF.

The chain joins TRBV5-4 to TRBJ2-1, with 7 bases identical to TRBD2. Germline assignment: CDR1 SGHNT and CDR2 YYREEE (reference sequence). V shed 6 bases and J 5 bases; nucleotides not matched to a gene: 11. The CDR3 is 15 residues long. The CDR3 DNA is TGTGCCAGCAACATGGGACGACTAGCCCACAATGAGCAGTTCTTC. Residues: CASNMGRLAHNEQFF.

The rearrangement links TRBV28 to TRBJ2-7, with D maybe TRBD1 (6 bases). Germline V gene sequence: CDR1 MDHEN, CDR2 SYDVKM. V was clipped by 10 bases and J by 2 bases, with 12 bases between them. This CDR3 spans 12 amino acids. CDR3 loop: CATGEGAYEQYF. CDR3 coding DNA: TGTGCCACGGGCGAGGGGGCCTACGAGCAGTACTTC.

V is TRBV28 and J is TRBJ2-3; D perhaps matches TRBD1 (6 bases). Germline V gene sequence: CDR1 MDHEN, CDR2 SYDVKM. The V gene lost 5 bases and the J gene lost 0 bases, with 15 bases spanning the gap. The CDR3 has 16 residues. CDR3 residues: CASSPPWTDSTDTQYF. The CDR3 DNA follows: TGTGCCAGCAGTCCTCCCTGGACAGATAGCACAGATACGCAGTATTTT.

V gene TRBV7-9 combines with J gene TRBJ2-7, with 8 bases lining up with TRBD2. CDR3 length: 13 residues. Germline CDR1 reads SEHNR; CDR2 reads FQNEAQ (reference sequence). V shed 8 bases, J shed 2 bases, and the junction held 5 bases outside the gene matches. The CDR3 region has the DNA TGTGCCAGCCGTAGCGGGAACACCTACGAGCAGTACTTC. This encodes CASRSGNTYEQYF.

The CDR3 DNA is TGCAGCGCCCACCAGGGGTTAGGGCAGTTCTTC. Protein sequence: CSAHQGLGQFF. The chain carries TRBV29-1 and TRBJ2-1; the D gene is possibly TRBD1 (6 bases). CDR3 length: 11 amino acids. The V and J ends lost 7 bases and 12 bases respectively, with 16 bases between them. Germline V gene sequence: CDR1 SQVTM, CDR2 ANQGSEA.

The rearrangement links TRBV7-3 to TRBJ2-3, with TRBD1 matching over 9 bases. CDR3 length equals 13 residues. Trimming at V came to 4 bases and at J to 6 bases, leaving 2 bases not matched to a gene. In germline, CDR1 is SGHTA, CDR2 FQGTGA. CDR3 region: CASSSQGADTQYF. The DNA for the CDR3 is TGTGCCAGCAGCTCACAGGGGGCCGATACGCAGTATTTT.

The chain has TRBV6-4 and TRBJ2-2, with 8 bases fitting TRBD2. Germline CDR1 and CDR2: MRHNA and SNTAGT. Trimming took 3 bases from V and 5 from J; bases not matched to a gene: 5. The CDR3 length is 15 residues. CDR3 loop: CASSEGGLVTGELFF. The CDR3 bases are TGTGCCAGCAGTGAAGGGGGACTAGTTACCGGGGAGCTGTTTTTT.

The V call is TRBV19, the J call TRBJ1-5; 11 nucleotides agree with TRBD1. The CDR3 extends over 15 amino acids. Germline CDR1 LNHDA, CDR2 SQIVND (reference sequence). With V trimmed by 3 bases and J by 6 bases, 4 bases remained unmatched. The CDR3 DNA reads TGTGCCAGTAGTATGGACAGGGGGCTAGGTCAGCCCCAGCATTTT. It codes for CASSMDRGLGQPQHF.

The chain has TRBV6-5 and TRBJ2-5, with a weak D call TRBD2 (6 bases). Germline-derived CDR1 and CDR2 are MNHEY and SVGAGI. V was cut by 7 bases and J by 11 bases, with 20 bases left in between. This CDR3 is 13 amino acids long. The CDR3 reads CASTSPRGLEQYF. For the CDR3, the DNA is TGTGCCAGCACCTCCCCGCGGGGCCTCGAACAGTACTTC.

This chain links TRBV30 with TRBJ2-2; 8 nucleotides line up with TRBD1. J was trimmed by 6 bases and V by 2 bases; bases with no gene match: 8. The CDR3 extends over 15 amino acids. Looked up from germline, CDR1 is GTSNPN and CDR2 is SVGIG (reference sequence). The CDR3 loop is CAWSRQDREAGELFF. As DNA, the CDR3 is TGTGCCTGGAGTAGACAGGACAGGGAGGCCGGGGAGCTGTTTTTT.

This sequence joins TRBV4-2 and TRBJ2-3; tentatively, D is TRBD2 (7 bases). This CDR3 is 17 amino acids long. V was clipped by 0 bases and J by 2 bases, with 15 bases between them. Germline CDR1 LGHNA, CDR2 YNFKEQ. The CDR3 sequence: CASSQDGGGGYTDTQYF. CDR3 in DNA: TGTGCCAGCAGCCAAGATGGTGGCGGGGGCTACACAGATACGCAGTATTTT.

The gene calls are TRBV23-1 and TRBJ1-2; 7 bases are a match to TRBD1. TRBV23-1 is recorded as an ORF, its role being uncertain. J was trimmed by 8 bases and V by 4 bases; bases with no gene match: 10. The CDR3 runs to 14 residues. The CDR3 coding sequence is TGCGCCAGCAGTCCCCTCGACAGGGTGAAGGGCTACACCTTC. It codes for CASSPLDRVKGYTF.

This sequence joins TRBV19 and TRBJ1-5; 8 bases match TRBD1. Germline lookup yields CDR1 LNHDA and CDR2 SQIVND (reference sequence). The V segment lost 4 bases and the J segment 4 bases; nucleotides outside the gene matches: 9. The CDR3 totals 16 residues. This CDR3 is CASSTMTGVLNQPQHF. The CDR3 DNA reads TGTGCCAGTAGTACGATGACAGGGGTCTTAAATCAGCCCCAGCATTTT.

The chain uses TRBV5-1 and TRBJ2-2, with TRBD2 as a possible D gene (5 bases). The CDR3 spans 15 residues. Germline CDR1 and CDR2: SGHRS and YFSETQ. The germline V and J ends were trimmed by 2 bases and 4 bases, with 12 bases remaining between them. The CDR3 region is CASSFGGPGTGELFF. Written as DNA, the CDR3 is TGCGCCAGCAGCTTCGGAGGCCCTGGCACCGGGGAGCTGTTTTTT.

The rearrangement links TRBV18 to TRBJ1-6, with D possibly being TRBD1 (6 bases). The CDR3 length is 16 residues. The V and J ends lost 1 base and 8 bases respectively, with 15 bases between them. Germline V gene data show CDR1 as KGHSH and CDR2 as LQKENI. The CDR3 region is CASSPLSTGKDSPLHF. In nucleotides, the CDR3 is TGTGCCAGCTCACCACTTTCCACAGGGAAGGATTCACCCCTCCACTTT.

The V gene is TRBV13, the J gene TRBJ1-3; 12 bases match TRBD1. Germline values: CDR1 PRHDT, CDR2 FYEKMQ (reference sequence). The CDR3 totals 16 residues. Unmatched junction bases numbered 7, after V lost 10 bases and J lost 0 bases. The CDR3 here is CATGTGGPYSGNTIYF. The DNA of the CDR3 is TGTGCCACCGGGACAGGGGGCCCTTACTCTGGAAACACCATATATTTT.

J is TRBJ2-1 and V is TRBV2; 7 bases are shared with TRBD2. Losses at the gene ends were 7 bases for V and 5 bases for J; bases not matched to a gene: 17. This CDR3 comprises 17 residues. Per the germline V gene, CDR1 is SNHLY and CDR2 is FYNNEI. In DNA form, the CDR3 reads TGTGCCAGCAACAGCCCGTTAGGAAGCGGGGTGGACAATGAGCAGTTCTTC. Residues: CASNSPLGSGVDNEQFF.

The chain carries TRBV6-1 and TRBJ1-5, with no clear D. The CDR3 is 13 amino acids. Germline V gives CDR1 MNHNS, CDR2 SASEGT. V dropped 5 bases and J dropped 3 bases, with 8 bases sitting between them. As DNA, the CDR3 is TGTGCCAGCAGTTTGGTAGACAATCAGCCCCAGCATTTT. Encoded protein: CASSLVDNQPQHF.

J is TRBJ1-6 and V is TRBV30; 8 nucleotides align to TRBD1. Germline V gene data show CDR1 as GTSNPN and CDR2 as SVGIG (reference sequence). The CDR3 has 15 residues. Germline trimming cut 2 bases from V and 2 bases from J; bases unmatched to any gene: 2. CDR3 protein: CAWSRTGTYNSPLHF. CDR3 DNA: TGTGCCTGGAGTAGGACAGGGACCTATAATTCACCCCTCCACTTT.

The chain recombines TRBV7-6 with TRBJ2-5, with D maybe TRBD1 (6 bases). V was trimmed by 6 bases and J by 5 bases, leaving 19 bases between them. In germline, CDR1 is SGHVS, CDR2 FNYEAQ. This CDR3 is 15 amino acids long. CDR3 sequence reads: CASRPGVSSSETQYF. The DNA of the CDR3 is TGTGCCAGCAGACCAGGGGTTTCGAGCAGCGAGACCCAGTACTTC.

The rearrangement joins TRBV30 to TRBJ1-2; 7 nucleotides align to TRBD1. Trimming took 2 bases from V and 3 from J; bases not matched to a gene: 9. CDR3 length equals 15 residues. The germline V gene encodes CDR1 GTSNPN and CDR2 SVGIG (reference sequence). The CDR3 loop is CAWSTPYRGDYGYTF. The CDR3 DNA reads TGTGCCTGGAGTACCCCCTACAGGGGCGACTATGGCTACACCTTC.

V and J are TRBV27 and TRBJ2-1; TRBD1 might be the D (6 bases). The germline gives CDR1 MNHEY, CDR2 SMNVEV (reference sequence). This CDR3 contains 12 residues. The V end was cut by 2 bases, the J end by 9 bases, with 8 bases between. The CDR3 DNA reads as TGTGCCAGCAGTTTAATAGGGGGTGAGCAGTTCTTC. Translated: CASSLIGGEQFF.

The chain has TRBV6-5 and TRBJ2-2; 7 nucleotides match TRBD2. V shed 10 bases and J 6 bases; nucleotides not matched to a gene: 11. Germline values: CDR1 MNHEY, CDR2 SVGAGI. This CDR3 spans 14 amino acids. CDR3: CATRWGGGAGELFF. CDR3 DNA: TGTGCCACCCGATGGGGGGGAGGGGCCGGGGAGCTGTTTTTT.

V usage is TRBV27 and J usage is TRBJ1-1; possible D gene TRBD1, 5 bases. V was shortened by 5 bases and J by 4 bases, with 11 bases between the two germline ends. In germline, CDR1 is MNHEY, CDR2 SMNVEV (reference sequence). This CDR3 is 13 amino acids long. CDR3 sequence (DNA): TGTGCCAGCAGTGAGAGGGGAGGCACTGAAGCTTTCTTT. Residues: CASSERGGTEAFF.

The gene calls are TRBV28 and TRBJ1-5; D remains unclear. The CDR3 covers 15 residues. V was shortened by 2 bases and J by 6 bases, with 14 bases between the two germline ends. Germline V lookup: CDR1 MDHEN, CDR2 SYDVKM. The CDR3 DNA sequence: TGTGCCAGCAGTTTACTGGGGAGTTTAGGTCAGCCCCAGCATTTT. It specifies CASSLLGSLGQPQHF.

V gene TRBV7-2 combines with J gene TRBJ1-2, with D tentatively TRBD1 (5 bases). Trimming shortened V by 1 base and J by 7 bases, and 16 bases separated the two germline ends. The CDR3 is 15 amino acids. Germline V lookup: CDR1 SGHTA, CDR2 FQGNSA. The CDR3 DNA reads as TGTGCCAGCAGCTTAGTGGATTCAGGGCCCCGTGGCTACACCTTC. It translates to CASSLVDSGPRGYTF.

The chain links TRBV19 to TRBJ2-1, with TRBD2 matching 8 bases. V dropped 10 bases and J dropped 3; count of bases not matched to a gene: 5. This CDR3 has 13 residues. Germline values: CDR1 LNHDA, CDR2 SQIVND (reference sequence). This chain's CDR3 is CATSREVYNEQFF. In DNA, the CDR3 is TGTGCCACCTCGCGGGAGGTCTACAATGAGCAGTTCTTC.

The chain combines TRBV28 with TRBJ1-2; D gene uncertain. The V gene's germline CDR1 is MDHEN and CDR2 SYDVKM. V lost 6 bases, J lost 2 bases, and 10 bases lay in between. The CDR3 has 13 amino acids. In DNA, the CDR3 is TGTGCCAGCAGGGCTTCAATGAACTATGGCTACACCTTC. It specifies CASRASMNYGYTF.